This TCR beta chain was obtained from a study of monozygotic twins with cystic fibrosis. Study overall: Library input was about 3 micrograms of fragmented DNA, with approximately 15 PCR cycles.

Study-wide results and limits: J usage was most co-twin-similar in 8 of 16 pairs, V in 13.

The CDR3 spans 13 residues. V gave up 6 bases and J gave up 7 bases, with 13 bases separating them. Germline CDR1 reads MNHNS; CDR2 reads SASEGT. Profiled with immunoSEQ multiplex PCR; TCRdb holds only in-frame clones, not every one. This repertoire shows about 35,000 clones, around 66% found once; its top ten account for approximately 0.8%. This clone was found a few times. Its target is unknown. V and J are TRBV6-1 and TRBJ2-1; D remains ambiguous. Source material: blood. This sequence originates from a girl aged 5-17 years with cystic fibrosis. CDR3 nucleotide sequence: TGTGCCAGCAGGGGTGACGGTTTAAATGAGCAGTTCTTC. This translates into CASRGDGLNEQFF.